This T cell receptor (beta chain) derives from a study of a mutant IDH1 vaccine in newly diagnosed glioma. Study as a whole: At weeks 1, 3, 5, 7, 11, 15, 19 and 23, patients received a vaccination, eight in all. The first vaccination came 4-6 weeks after radiotherapy alone, or with temozolomide cycles. Treated patients were approximately 60% male, about 38% female, mean age approximately 40 years.

Time point meaning: week 23, last vaccination. Alongside topical imiquimod, each dose of vaccine comprised 300 ug of mutant IDH1 20-mer peptide. Notes on the study in general: The authors found pseudoprogression apparently unrelated to changes in top peripheral T cell clonotypes.

CDR3 size: 15 residues. CDR1 and CDR2 (germline): SEHNR, FQNEAQ (reference sequence). V trimming: 5 bases; J trimming: 9 bases; junction bases outside the gene matches: 9. Sequencing used immunoSEQ multiplex PCR; TCRdb keeps in-frame clones, though not all of them. The sample contains 55,000 or so clones, roughly 80% of which appear only once. This clone was found a few times. The antigen is not known. The sequencing here drew on PBMCs, taken from a glioma patient whose treatment included an IDH1 peptide vaccine. The V and J genes are TRBV7-9 and TRBJ1-6; 8 bases line up with TRBD1. This clonotype was sampled from a man aged 40-49 years with glioma. The CDR3 DNA is TGTGCCAGCAGCCCTGGCAGGGGGCGGGTTTCACCCCTCCACTTT. Encoded protein: CASSPGRGRVSPLHF. Drawing the rest from reference TRBV7-9 and TRBJ1-6, the complete variable domain is DTGVSQNPRHKITKRGQNVTFRCDPISEHNRLYWYRQTLGQGPEFLTYFQNEAQLEKSRLLSDRFSAERPKGSFSTLEIQRTEQGDSAMYLCASSPGRGRVSPLHFGNGTRLTVT.